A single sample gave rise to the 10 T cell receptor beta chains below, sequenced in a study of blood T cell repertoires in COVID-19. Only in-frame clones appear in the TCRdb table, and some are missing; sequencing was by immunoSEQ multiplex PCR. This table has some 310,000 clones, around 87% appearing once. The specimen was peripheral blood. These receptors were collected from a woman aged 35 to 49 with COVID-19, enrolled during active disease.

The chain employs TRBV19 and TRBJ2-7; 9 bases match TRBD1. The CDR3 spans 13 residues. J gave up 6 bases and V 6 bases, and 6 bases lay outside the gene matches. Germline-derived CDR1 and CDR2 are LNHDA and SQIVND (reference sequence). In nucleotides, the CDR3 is TGTGCCAGTAGGAGGGACAGGGTAACCGAGCAGTACTTC. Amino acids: CASRRDRVTEQYF.

The CDR3 coding sequence is TGTGCCAGCAGCCCACGGGGGAAGGGTGGCTACACCTTC. This encodes CASSPRGKGGYTF. V gene TRBV3-1 (or the pseudogene TRBV3-2) combines with J gene TRBJ1-2; D possibly corresponds to TRBD1 (5 bases). The germline gives CDR1 LGHDT, CDR2 YNNKEL (reference sequence). V gave up 4 bases and J gave up 7 bases, with 13 bases separating them. The CDR3 spans 13 residues.

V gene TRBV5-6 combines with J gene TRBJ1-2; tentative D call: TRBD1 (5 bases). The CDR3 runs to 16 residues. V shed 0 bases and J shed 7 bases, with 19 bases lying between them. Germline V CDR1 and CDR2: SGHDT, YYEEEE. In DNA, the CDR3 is TGTGCCAGCAGCTTGGGCCCCTCAGGGTTAGAAGGTGGCTACACCTTC. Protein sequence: CASSLGPSGLEGGYTF.

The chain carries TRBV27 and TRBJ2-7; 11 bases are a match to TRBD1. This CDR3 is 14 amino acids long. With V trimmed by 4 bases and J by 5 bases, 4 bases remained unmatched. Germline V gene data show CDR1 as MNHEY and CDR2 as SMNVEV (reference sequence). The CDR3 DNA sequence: TGTGCCAGCAGTTGGGACAGGGGGAGTGACGAGCAGTACTTC. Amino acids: CASSWDRGSDEQYF.

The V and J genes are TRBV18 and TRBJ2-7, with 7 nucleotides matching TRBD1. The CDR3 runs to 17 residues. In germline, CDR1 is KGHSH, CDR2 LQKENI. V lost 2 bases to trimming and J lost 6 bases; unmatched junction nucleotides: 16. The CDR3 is CASSPGLPGGSLGEQYF. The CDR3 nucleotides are TGTGCCAGCTCACCAGGTCTTCCAGGGGGTAGTTTGGGCGAGCAGTACTTC.

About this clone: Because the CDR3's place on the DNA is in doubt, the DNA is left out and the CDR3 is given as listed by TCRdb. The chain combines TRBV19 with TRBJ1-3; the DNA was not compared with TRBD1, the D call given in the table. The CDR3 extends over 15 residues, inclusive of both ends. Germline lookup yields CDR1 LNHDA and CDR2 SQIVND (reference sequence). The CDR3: CASTSGHLSGNTIYF.

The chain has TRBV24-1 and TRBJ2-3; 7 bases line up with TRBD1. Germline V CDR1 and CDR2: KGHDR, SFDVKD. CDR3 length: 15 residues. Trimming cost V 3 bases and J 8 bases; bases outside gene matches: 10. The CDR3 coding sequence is TGTGCCACCAGTGATCCTCGGGCAGGGGGTTTTACGCAGTATTTT. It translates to CATSDPRAGGFTQYF.

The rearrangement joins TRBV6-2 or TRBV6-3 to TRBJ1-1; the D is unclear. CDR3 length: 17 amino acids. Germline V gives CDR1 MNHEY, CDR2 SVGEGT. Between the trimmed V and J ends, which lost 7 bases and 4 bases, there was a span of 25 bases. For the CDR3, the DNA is TGTGCCAGCACCCCTCGGGAACGACCGAGCTATGGCACTGAAGCTTTCTTT. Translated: CASTPRERPSYGTEAFF.

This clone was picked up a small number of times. Here the CDR3 DNA reads TGTGCCAGCAGCCAAGATCGGGGGAGCTATGGCTACACCTTC. Encoded protein: CASSQDRGSYGYTF. This sequence joins TRBV3-1 (or the pseudogene TRBV3-2) and TRBJ1-2; TRBD1 is a possible D gene (5 bases). The V end was cut by 0 bases, the J end by 4 bases, with 9 bases between. Germline-derived CDR1 and CDR2 are LGHDT and YNNKEL (reference sequence). CDR3 length equals 14 residues.

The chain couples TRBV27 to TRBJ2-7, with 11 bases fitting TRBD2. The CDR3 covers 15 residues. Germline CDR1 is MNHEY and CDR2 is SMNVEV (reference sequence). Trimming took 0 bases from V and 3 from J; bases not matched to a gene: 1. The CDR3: CASSLSGLADYEQYF. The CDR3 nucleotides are TGTGCCAGCAGTTTATCGGGACTAGCGGACTACGAGCAGTACTTC.